The TCR beta chain under discussion was sequenced for a study of T cells in localized non-small cell lung cancer. Profiled with immunoSEQ multiplex PCR; TCRdb holds only in-frame clones, not every one. The table records some 51,000 clones, 70% to 90% of them present only once. The CDR3 length is 14 residues. CDR1 and CDR2 (germline): LGHNT, FRNRAP. V was trimmed by 1 base and J by 5 bases, leaving 11 bases between them. Relative to its sample, this clone is medium-sized. The sequencing here drew on peripheral blood, taken before any cancer treatment. This receptor was identified in a woman aged 40-69 years with stage I lung adenocarcinoma. The chain joins TRBV12-5 to TRBJ2-5; no clear D. The CDR3 bases are TGTGCTAGTGGTTTGGCTCTCAGGCAGGAGACCCAGTACTTC. It codes for CASGLALRQETQYF. The variable domain in full, with the rest retrieved from reference TRBV12-5 and TRBJ2-5, is DARVTQTPRHKVTEMGQEVTMRCQPILGHNTVFWYRQTMMQGLELLAYFRNRAPLDDSGMPKDRFSAEMPDATLATLKIQPSEPRDSAVYFCASGLALRQETQYFGPGTRLLVL.